The T cell receptor (beta chain) described here comes from a study of T cell clones after liver transplantation. Study-wide background: Samples came pre-transplant, pre-randomization before withdrawal, and post-randomization after withdrawal ended.

The protocol was immunoSEQ multiplex PCR, while the TCRdb copy is restricted to in-frame clones and leaves out a portion. The data show tens of thousands of clones, roughly 71% seen once. Germline CDR1 is DFQATT and CDR2 is SNEGSKA (reference sequence). The length of the CDR3 is 11 residues. The V end lost 5 bases, the J end lost 5 bases, and 9 bases lay between the germline ends. The material was CD4+ T cells from blood, obtained at the 22-month timepoint. The origin of this receptor is a human patient who received a liver transplant. Some T cells may possibly be graft donor cells. J is TRBJ1-2 and V is TRBV20-1; D is undetermined. The CDR3 protein is CSAVHSYGYTF. CDR3 in DNA: TGCAGTGCTGTCCACTCGTATGGCTACACCTTC.